This TCR beta chain is drawn from a study of control samples from healthy donors and cancer patients. The repertoire was sequenced with immunoSEQ multiplex PCR; TCRdb's copy has only in-frame clones and lacks some. The data contain 9,500 to 15,000 clones, roughly 90% of them singletons. The V end lost 10 bases, the J end lost 5 bases, and 17 bases lay between the germline ends. In germline, CDR1 is MNHEY, CDR2 SVGAGI. This CDR3 has 13 residues. This receptor was obtained from a male donor with melanoma. The sample consisted of formalin-fixed, paraffin-embedded tissue. The chain is built from TRBV6-5 and TRBJ1-1; D gene unclear. CDR3 in DNA: TGTGCCACCGGCAACGGGGAGGTTACTGAAGCTTTCTTT. It codes for CATGNGEVTEAFF.